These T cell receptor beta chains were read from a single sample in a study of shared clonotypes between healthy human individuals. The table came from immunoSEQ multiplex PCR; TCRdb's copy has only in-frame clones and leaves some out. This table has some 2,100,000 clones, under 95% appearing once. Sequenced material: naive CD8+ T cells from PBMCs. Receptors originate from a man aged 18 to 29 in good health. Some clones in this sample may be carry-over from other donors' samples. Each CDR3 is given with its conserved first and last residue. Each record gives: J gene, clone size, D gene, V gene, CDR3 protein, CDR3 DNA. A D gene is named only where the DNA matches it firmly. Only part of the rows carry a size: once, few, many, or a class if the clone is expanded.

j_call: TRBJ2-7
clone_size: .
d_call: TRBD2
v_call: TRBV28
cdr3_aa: CASSLLAGHAYEQYF
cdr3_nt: TGTGCCAGCAGTTTGTTAGCGGGGCACGCCTACGAGCAGTACTTC

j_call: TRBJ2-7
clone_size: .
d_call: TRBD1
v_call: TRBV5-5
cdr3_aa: CASSFVPGQGNSYEQYF
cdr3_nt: TGTGCCAGCAGCTTTGTGCCGGGACAGGGGAACTCCTACGAGCAGTACTTC

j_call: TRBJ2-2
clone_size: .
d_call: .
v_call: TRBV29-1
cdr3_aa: CSVLGPDTGELFF
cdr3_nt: TGCAGCGTTTTGGGCCCGGACACCGGGGAGCTGTTTTTT

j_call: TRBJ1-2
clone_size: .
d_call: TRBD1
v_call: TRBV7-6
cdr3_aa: CASSLGPTGSDYGYTF
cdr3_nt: TGTGCCAGCAGCTTAGGACCGACAGGGAGTGACTATGGCTACACCTTC

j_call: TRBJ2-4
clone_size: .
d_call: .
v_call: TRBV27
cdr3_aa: CASSLSIPLAKNIQYF
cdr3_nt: TGTGCCAGCAGTTTATCTATCCCCCTAGCCAAAAACATTCAGTACTTC

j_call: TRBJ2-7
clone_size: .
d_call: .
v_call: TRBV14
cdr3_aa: CASSHMGRADREQYF
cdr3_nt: TGTGCCAGCAGCCACATGGGACGGGCAGACCGGGAGCAGTACTTC

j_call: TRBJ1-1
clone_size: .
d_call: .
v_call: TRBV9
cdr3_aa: CASSVGGIGGNTEAFF
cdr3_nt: TGTGCCAGCAGCGTAGGAGGAATAGGTGGGAACACTGAAGCTTTCTTT

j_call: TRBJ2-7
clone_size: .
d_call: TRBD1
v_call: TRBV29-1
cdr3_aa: CSVTNPGTGLLEQYF
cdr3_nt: TGCAGCGTGACCAACCCCGGGACAGGGCTATTGGAGCAGTACTTC

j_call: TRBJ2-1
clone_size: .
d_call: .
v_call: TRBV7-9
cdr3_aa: CASSLLGGGQFF
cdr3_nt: TGTGCCAGCAGTTTACTAGGGGGTGGGCAGTTCTTC

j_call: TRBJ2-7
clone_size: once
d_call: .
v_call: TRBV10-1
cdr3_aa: CASSEGTGEQYF
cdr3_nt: TGCGCCAGCAGTGAGGGGACGGGAGAGCAGTACTTC

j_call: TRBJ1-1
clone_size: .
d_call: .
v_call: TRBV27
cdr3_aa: CASSYAAGEVGTEAFF
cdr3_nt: TGTGCCAGCAGTTACGCCGCGGGGGAAGTCGGGACTGAAGCTTTCTTT

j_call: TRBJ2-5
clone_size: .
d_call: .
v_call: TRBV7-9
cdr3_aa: CASSYRERGPETQYF
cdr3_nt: TGTGCCAGCAGTTATCGGGAGAGGGGCCCAGAGACCCAGTACTTC

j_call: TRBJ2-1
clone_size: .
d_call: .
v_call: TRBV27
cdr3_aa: CASSLWGINNEQFF
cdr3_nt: TGTGCCAGCAGTTTATGGGGTATCAACAATGAGCAGTTCTTC

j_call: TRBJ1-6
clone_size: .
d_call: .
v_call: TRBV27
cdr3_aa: CASGSLGGQAINSPLHF
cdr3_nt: TGTGCCAGCGGATCCCTCGGCGGGCAGGCGATTAATTCACCCCTCCACTTT

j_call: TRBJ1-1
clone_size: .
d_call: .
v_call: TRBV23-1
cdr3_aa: CASSRRRSYEAFF
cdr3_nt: TGCGCCAGCAGTCGGCGACGGAGCTATGAAGCTTTCTTT

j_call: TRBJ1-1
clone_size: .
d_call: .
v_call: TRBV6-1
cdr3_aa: CASSGLTGGYTEAFF
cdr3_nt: TGTGCCAGCAGTGGCCTTACCGGGGGTTACACTGAAGCTTTCTTT

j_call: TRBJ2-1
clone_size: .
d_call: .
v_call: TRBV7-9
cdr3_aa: CASSPGRRGDDREQFF
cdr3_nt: TGTGCCAGCAGTCCTGGGCGTCGGGGAGATGATCGTGAGCAGTTCTTC

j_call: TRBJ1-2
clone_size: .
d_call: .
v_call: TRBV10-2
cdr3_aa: CASSESTGRDAYGYTF
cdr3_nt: TGCGCCAGCAGTGAGTCTACGGGCAGGGACGCCTATGGCTACACCTTC

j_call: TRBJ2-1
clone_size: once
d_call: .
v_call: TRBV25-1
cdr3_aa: CASSPIWGSDEQFF
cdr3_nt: TGTGCCAGCAGTCCCATCTGGGGTTCCGATGAGCAGTTCTTC

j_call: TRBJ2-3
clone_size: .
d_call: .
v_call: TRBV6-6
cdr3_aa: CASRQGDTQYF
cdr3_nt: TGTGCCAGCAGGCAGGGGGATACGCAGTATTTT

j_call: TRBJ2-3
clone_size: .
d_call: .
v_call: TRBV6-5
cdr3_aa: CASSWSRTDTQYF
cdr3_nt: TGTGCCAGCAGTTGGAGTCGCACAGATACGCAGTATTTT

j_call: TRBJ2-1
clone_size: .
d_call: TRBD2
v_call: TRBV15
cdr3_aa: CATTDEKRTGLAAYNEQFF
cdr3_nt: TGTGCCACCACCGACGAAAAAAGAACGGGACTAGCGGCTTACAATGAGCAGTTCTTC

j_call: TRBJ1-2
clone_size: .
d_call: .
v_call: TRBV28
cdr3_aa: CASSLGLNYGYTF
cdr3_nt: TGTGCCAGCAGCCTCGGGTTGAACTATGGCTACACCTTC